The entry below gives a single TCR beta chain sequence along with its context. This clone's antigen is unknown. Base qualities are not at hand, and no much larger clone is one base apart. Receptors were amplified or captured by PCR. DNA from cultured CD4+ T cells was subjected to TCR sequencing with the Oncomine TCR Beta short-read assay at the Johns Hopkins FTIC core. Genomic DNA was extracted from the cultured CD4+ T cells with the QIAamp micro DNA kit. Oncomine TCR Beta libraries made from cultured CD4+ T cells were pooled using unique dual indexes and sequenced on an Illumina iSeq 100. For the original study's pipeline: Non-productive sequences were filtered out, and CDR3s that did not start with C, did not end with F or W, or were shorter than 7 amino acids were discarded. Antigen-specific clonotypes were identified with the MANAFEST web application by comparing peptide-stimulated wells with reference and other culture wells. An FDR below 0.05, an odds ratio above 5, and a productive frequency above 0.1% in at least two of three replicate wells were required for clones to be considered positive. A clonotype counted as cross-reactive if it showed significant expansion both in the SARS-CoV-2 spike wells and in at least one common cold coronavirus spike condition. Levenshtein distances (stringdist) and unrooted phylogenetic trees (ape) in R version 3.6.1 were used to assess CDR3 homology. TCRdb applied fastp at Q25 and MiXCR to the public reads, then kept only in-frame beta chains. Identical CDR3 proteins give one entry, which carries the most common genes and DNA. TCRdb, not the authors, supplied the V and J calls. Here the sample has about 15,000 distinct CDR3 sequences; about 67% occur a single time. 15% to 20% of the sample lies in the top ten.

These data come from a study of vaccination and CD4 T cells after COVID-19 (dated 2022 in TCRdb). At the level of the whole study: Convalescent patients had a positive SARS-CoV-2 result on nasal swab PCR, and of these patients, several had mild disease and one had severe disease. The convalescent cohort comprised six males and four females, including two Hispanic individuals, seven Caucasians, two Asians and one multiracial person. Participants got two doses of the Pfizer-BioNTech BNT162b2 vaccine (n=8) or two doses of the Moderna mRNA-1273 vaccine (n=2). Post-COVID blood samples were collected from convalescent patients a median of about 92 days after diagnosis, with a range of about 35 to 161 days. The time from the second vaccine dose to post-vaccine blood sampling had a median of around 72 days and ranged from about 14 to 250 days. For stimulating the cultures, overlapping spike peptide pools were used, derived from SARS-CoV-2 as well as from the common cold coronaviruses HCoV-NL63, HCoV-OC43 and HCoV-229E. In control cultures, a CEFX viral epitope pool was used as positive control, an HIV-1 Nef peptide pool was used as negative control, or no peptide was added. In around nine COVID-19 convalescent patients and 4 infection-naive healthy vaccine recipients, the spike-specific CD4+ TCR repertoire before mRNA vaccination was compared with the repertoire after mRNA vaccination. Broad study findings and their caveats: Of the vaccine-specific clones in convalescent patients, 304 of 307, or nearly all, reacted only to SARS-CoV-2 spike and did not cross-react with common cold coronaviruses. Among convalescent patients, a median about 86% of the SARS-CoV-2-reactive clones seen after vaccination appeared only after vaccination, which suggests priming specific to the vaccine. Only a relatively small number of convalescent patients were included in the study, and early timepoints following natural infection were not analyzed. The median count of SARS-CoV-2-reactive clonotypes went up from approximately 20 after infection to 38 after vaccination, although the change was not significant.

The CDR3 contains 15 residues, cysteine and phenylalanine counted. Here the CDR3 DNA is all that survives: 45 bases in frame from base 1. The junction shows trimming of 2 bases on V and 5 bases on J, plus 10 bases between the germline ends. From a lookup of the germline V gene, CDR1 and CDR2 are MNHNS and SASEGT. Per the publication, the treatment or condition label means: approximately 10-day PBMC culture with coronavirus spike peptide pools or control peptides (ViraFEST assay). The ViraFEST assay was used in the study, in which antigen-specific T cells were expanded with peptide pools and expanded clonotypes were subsequently identified by TCR sequencing. Positive SARS-CoV-2 PCR tests in the convalescent patients dated from March to December 2020, before Alpha, Beta and Delta variants emerged in the United States. PBMCs were cultured at around 2 million per well in IMDM supplemented with approximately 5.4% human AB serum and 8.5 to 10 IU/ml IL-2, with approximately 10 ug/ml peptide pools added. On days 3 and 7, half of the culture medium was replaced with fresh IL-2-containing medium. After roughly 11 days of culture, CD4+ T cells were isolated by negative selection with the EasySep CD4+ T cell isolation kit. Ficoll-Paque Plus gradient centrifugation was used to isolate PBMCs from whole blood, and the isolated PBMCs were then either used fresh or cryopreserved at -140C. Culture conditions were generally each tested in triplicate wells.

In this chain, TRBV6-1 is recombined with TRBJ1-6, with an unclear D gene assignment. The sequence was collected from a human donor who had recovered from COVID-19. Sequencing was carried out using CD4+ T cells from blood, cultured in vitro. The CDR3 corresponds to CASSEWGQHNSPLHF. The sequenced DNA is TGTGCCAGCAGTGAATGGGGTCAACATAATTCACCCCTCCACTTT.